This T cell receptor beta chain emerged from a study of Ad26.COV2.S vaccination and SARS-CoV-2 variants. Germline-derived CDR1 and CDR2 are SGHDN and FVKESK. This CDR3 has 15 amino acids. V trimming: 3 bases; J trimming: 3 bases; junction bases outside the gene matches: 4. Sequenced by immunoSEQ multiplex PCR; TCRdb stores in-frame clones only, minus some. Here the sample spans about 680,000 clones, more than 70% being singletons. Regarding treatment: 15 to 20 received Ad26.COV2.S at low or high dose, single or two shots; roughly 5 received placebo; per-sample allocation not given. Samples analyzed were those drawn on day 63 after the first vaccine or placebo injection.

The clonotype originates from a person between 18 and 59 years old who received the Ad26.COV2.S COVID-19 vaccine or a placebo. This chain uses TRBV14 with TRBJ1-3, with 8 bases fitting TRBD1. Sample: peripheral blood, taken in a trial of Ad26.COV2.S vaccine versus placebo. CDR3 DNA sequence: TGTGCCAGCAGCCAGACGACAGGGGTTGGAAACACCATATATTTT. It translates to CASSQTTGVGNTIYF.